These T cell receptor beta chains were read from a single sample in a study of shared clonotypes between healthy human individuals. Here immunoSEQ multiplex PCR was the method, and the copy in TCRdb shows in-frame clones only, minus some. The sample contains 2 million to 2.5 million clones, roughly 95% of which appear only once. Sequenced sample: naive CD4+ T cells sorted from blood. Receptors were obtained from a man younger than 35 in good health. The CDR3 runs from the conserved cysteine through the conserved F or W. D genes are given only for firm matches. Size values are once, few and many counts, or a class for expanded clones, and some rows have none.

j_gene | abundance | len | d_gene | v_gene | CDR3aa | CDR3nt
TRBJ2-1 | NA | 15 | TRBD2 | TRBV11-2 | CASSSGTNSYNEQFF | TGTGCCAGCAGCTCCGGGACTAACTCCTACAATGAGCAGTTCTTC
TRBJ2-7 | NA | 10 | NA | TRBV5-6 | CASSSNEQYF | TGTGCCAGCAGCTCGAACGAGCAGTACTTC
TRBJ2-1 | NA | 14 | TRBD2 | TRBV2 | CASRVAGGYNEQFF | TGTGCCAGCCGAGTAGCGGGGGGTTACAATGAGCAGTTCTTC
TRBJ2-7 | NA | 12 | NA | TRBV11-2 | CASSLDRGEQYF | TGTGCCAGCAGCTTAGATCGGGGAGAGCAGTACTTC
TRBJ2-1 | NA | 13 | NA | TRBV6-5 | CASTHPASNEQFF | TGTGCCAGTACCCACCCAGCGAGTAATGAGCAGTTCTTC
TRBJ1-6 | NA | 16 | NA | TRBV27 | CASSLSSETLNSPLHF | TGTGCCAGCAGTTTATCATCCGAGACATTGAATTCACCCCTCCACTTT
TRBJ2-7 | NA | 11 | NA | TRBV25-1 | CASSLGYEQYF | TGTGCCAGCTCCTTAGGGTACGAGCAGTACTTC
TRBJ2-2 | NA | 16 | NA | TRBV9 | CASSVIGSSNTGELFF | TGTGCCAGCAGCGTCATAGGGTCCTCTAACACCGGGGAGCTGTTTTTT
TRBJ2-2 | NA | 12 | NA | TRBV4-1 | CASSPFTGELFF | TGCGCCAGCAGCCCATTCACCGGGGAGCTGTTTTTT
TRBJ1-6 | once | 15 | NA | TRBV4-1 | CASSQVRDGNSPLHF | TGCGCCAGCAGCCAAGTCAGGGATGGTAATTCACCCCTCCACTTT
TRBJ1-4 | NA | 18 | NA | TRBV6-1 | CASSEAGALFPTNEKLFF | TGTGCCAGCAGTGAAGCCGGGGCCCTTTTCCCAACTAATGAAAAACTGTTTTTT
TRBJ2-2 | NA | 13 | NA | TRBV7-2 | CASWQGGAGELFF | TGTGCCAGCTGGCAGGGAGGTGCAGGGGAGCTGTTTTTT
TRBJ2-5 | NA | 14 | TRBD2 | TRBV19 | CASSTTSGQETQYF | TGTGCCAGTAGTACGACTAGCGGGCAAGAGACCCAGTACTTC
TRBJ2-3 | NA | 17 | NA | TRBV5-6 | CASSLGGWGPSTDTQYF | TGTGCCAGCAGCTTGGGCGGATGGGGACCGAGCACAGATACGCAGTATTTT
TRBJ1-2 | NA | 15 | TRBD1 | TRBV6-1 | CASRRTGGGVYGYTF | TGTGCCAGCAGAAGAACAGGGGGCGGTGTCTATGGCTACACCTTC
TRBJ1-2 | NA | 12 | TRBD1 | TRBV7-2 | CASSPQGGQALF | TGTGCCAGCAGCCCCCAAGGGGGACAGGCCCTGTTC
TRBJ2-3 | NA | 13 | NA | TRBV2 | CASSRQTTDTQYF | TGTGCCAGCAGTAGGCAGACCACAGATACGCAGTATTTT
TRBJ2-5 | NA | 16 | NA | TRBV9 | CASSAALRGTQETQYF | TGTGCCAGCAGCGCCGCTCTACGAGGAACCCAAGAGACCCAGTACTTC
TRBJ1-2 | NA | 14 | TRBD1 | TRBV6-5 | CASSSSGGPHGYTF | TGTGCCAGCAGTTCATCAGGGGGTCCCCATGGCTACACCTTC
TRBJ2-3 | once | 10 | TRBD2 | TRBV29-1 | CSVGGGAQYF | TGCAGCGTGGGCGGGGGGGCGCAGTATTTT
TRBJ2-5 | NA | 14 | TRBD1 | TRBV10-3 | CATRTGGGQETQYF | TGTGCCACCCGGACAGGGGGTGGCCAAGAGACCCAGTACTTC
TRBJ1-5 | NA | 15 | NA | TRBV6-1 | CASSWTDHSNQPQHF | TGTGCCAGCAGTTGGACAGACCATAGCAATCAGCCCCAGCATTTT
TRBJ2-5 | NA | 15 | TRBD2 | TRBV6-6 | CASSGTSGRAETQYF | TGTGCCAGCAGCGGCACTAGCGGGAGGGCAGAGACCCAGTACTTC
TRBJ1-1 | once | 14 | TRBD1 | TRBV6-1 | CASSEPNRGLLAFF | TGTGCCAGCAGTGAACCGAACAGGGGGCTTCTAGCTTTCTTT